These 9 T cell receptor beta chains were all obtained from the same sample, sequenced in a study of identifying expanded T cells in peripheral blood (dated by TCRdb to between 2017 and 2020). The library was produced with the immunoSEQ multiplex PCR assay. TCRdb took over this immuneACCESS table, retaining in-frame rearrangements with V and J assigned. Such tables are incomplete; in checked studies, under half of the missing clones stem from an unresolved V gene, and the remainder is unexplained. The sample profile shows more than 90,000 clones; around 85% of them were found once. The ten largest clonotypes hold approximately 18% of the sample. The sequencing sample was made of blood. Receptors originate from a person aged 18 to 75 in good health.

J is TRBJ2-5 and V is TRBV2, with no clear D. The CDR3 sequence is 11 residues long. V was trimmed by 8 bases and J by 7 bases, leaving 11 bases between them. Germline loops: CDR1 SNHLY, CDR2 FYNNEI. The CDR3 is CASSPIRTQYF. The CDR3 region has the DNA TGTGCCAGCTCGCCTATAAGGACCCAGTACTTC.

This clone was detected a few times. This chain joins TRBV15 and TRBJ2-6; TRBD1 aligns across 7 bases. V lost 4 bases, J lost 4 bases, and 4 bases stayed unmatched. CDR1 and CDR2 from the germline V gene are LNHNV and YYDKDF (reference sequence). The CDR3 has 15 residues. CDR3 DNA sequence: TGTGCCACCAGCACACAGGGGCCAGGGGCCAACGTCCTGACTTTC. This gives the protein CATSTQGPGANVLTF.

This chain links TRBV10-1 with TRBJ2-3, with 11 bases lining up with TRBD2. The CDR3 spans 14 residues. V lost 3 bases, J lost 4 bases, and 0 bases stayed unmatched. Germline V gene lookup returns CDR1 WNHNN and CDR2 SYGVQD (reference sequence). The CDR3 is CASSDSGGADTQYF. As DNA, the CDR3 is TGCGCCAGCAGTGATAGCGGGGGGGCAGATACGCAGTATTTT.

This chain connects TRBV18 to TRBJ1-1; D may be TRBD1 (6 bases). The CDR3 consists of 15 residues. Germline CDR1 is KGHSH and CDR2 is LQKENI. V lost 5 bases, J lost 1 base, and 14 bases lay in between. This chain's CDR3 is CASSSSETGNTEAFF. Written as DNA, the CDR3 is TGTGCCAGCTCATCCTCCGAGACAGGGAACACTGAAGCTTTCTTT.

This clone occurred many times. The V gene is TRBV19, the J gene TRBJ1-2; D uncertain. The CDR3 extends over 13 amino acids. Deletions cut 3 bases from V and 4 bases from J, with 9 bases between. CDR1 LNHDA and CDR2 SQIVND come from the germline V gene (reference sequence). CDR3 sequence (DNA): TGTGCCAGTAGTATTGAGCGATCCTATGGCTACACCTTC. Its translation: CASSIERSYGYTF.

This clone was counted only a few times. The chain links TRBV2 to TRBJ1-1; D is undetermined. Between the trimmed V and J ends, which lost 6 bases and 0 bases, there was a span of 17 bases. The CDR3 covers 16 residues. In germline, CDR1 is SNHLY, CDR2 FYNNEI. CDR3 loop: CASSAESGFMNTEAFF. CDR3 coding DNA: TGTGCCAGCAGCGCAGAATCAGGATTCATGAACACTGAAGCTTTCTTT. The variable domain in full, with the rest retrieved from reference TRBV2 and TRBJ1-1, is EPEVTQTPSHQVTQMGQEVILRCVPISNHLYFYWYRQILGQKVEFLVSFYNNEISEKSEIFDDQFSVERPDGSNFTLKIRSTKLEDSAMYFCASSAESGFMNTEAFFGQGTRLTVV.

The chain employs TRBV18 and TRBJ2-6, with D possibly matching TRBD1 (6 bases). CDR3 length: 17 residues. The V gene lost 3 bases and the J gene lost 1 base, with 13 bases spanning the gap. Germline V gene sequence: CDR1 KGHSH, CDR2 LQKENI. The CDR3 DNA is TGTGCCAGCTCACCCACGACAGGTTCTTCTGGGGCCAACGTCCTGACTTTC. Residues: CASSPTTGSSGANVLTF.

The rearrangement links TRBV4-1 to TRBJ1-5, with no clear D. This CDR3 comprises 16 residues. Trimming cost V 0 bases and J 0 bases, with 9 bases left between them. Germline V lookup: CDR1 MGHRA, CDR2 YSYEKL. The CDR3 sequence is CASSQEHRDSNQPQHF. CDR3 sequence (DNA): TGCGCCAGCAGCCAAGAACATCGGGATAGCAATCAGCCCCAGCATTTT.

The J gene is TRBJ2-3, the V gene TRBV7-6; D possibly corresponds to TRBD2 (5 bases). V was clipped by 6 bases and J by 0 bases, with 10 bases between them. CDR3 length: 14 amino acids. Germline CDR1 SGHVS, CDR2 FNYEAQ. The CDR3 here is CASSRTRSTDTQYF. CDR3 nucleotides: TGTGCCAGCAGTCGTACTAGGAGCACAGATACGCAGTATTTT.